Each of the 14 T cell receptor beta chains below was sequenced from the same sample in a study of long-term antiretroviral therapy in people with HIV. Survey level was the resolution at which the v3.0 immunoSEQ assay ran. The repertoire was sequenced with immunoSEQ multiplex PCR; TCRdb's copy has only in-frame clones and lacks some. The sample has more than 30,000 clones, around four fifths seen once; the top ten hold approximately 7.9%. The sample was unsorted PBMCs, taken 0.4 years before starting antiretroviral therapy. The receptors stem from a man between 18 and 29 years old with HIV.

This clone has only one observation. V usage is TRBV20-1 and J usage is TRBJ2-1; the match to TRBD1 covers 8 bases. The J segment lost 16 bases and the V segment lost 5 bases, leaving 10 bases of the junction unmatched. The CDR3 is 11 residues long. Germline V CDR1 and CDR2: DFQATT, SNEGSKA (reference sequence). The CDR3 nucleotides are TGCAGTGCTGACCCCGGCAGGGGGCTTTTCTTC. The encoded protein is CSADPGRGLFF.

V is TRBV6-5 and J is TRBJ1-3, with D unresolved. V was clipped by 6 bases and J by 4 bases, with 13 bases between them. Per germline, CDR1 MNHEY and CDR2 SVGAGI. The CDR3 is 14 amino acids. DNA of the CDR3: TGTGCCAGCAGCCCCGGACGACGAGGAAACACCATATATTTT. Translation: CASSPGRRGNTIYF.

This clone was seen only a few times. The chain recombines TRBV29-1 with TRBJ1-5; no reliable D call. The length of the CDR3 is 13 residues. Trimming pared 7 bases from V and 6 bases from J, leaving 16 bases between. Germline CDR1 and CDR2: SQVTM and ANQGSEA. The CDR3 is CSAMNQDGQPQHF. CDR3 sequence (DNA): TGCAGCGCCATGAATCAGGACGGTCAGCCCCAGCATTTT.

This clone has only one observation. This rearrangement joins TRBV2 to TRBJ1-2, with 12 positions matching TRBD1. The CDR3 is 19 residues long. J lost 4 bases, V lost 2 bases, and 14 bases had no gene match. Germline lookup yields CDR1 SNHLY and CDR2 FYNNEI. As DNA, the CDR3 is TGTGCCAGCAGTGAAAGGGTCCGGGACAGGGGGCATTCCGGCTATGGCTACACCTTC. As protein: CASSERVRDRGHSGYGYTF.

The chain employs TRBV10-3 and TRBJ1-4; possibly TRBD1 for D (6 bases). Between the trimmed V and J ends, which lost 2 bases and 7 bases, there was a span of 14 bases. The CDR3 is 15 residues long. Germline CDR1 ENHRY, CDR2 SYGVKD. The CDR3 DNA reads as TGTGCCATCAGTGAGGAAGGGGGTCAGGGTGAAAAACTGTTTTTT. Its protein product is CAISEEGGQGEKLFF.

The chain employs TRBV7-6 and TRBJ2-7; D is uncertain. Germline values: CDR1 SGHVS, CDR2 FNYEAQ. This CDR3 has 13 residues. V lost 2 bases and J lost 3, with 8 bases in between. The CDR3 sequence is CASSLNIVYEQYF. For the CDR3, the DNA is TGTGCCAGCAGCTTAAACATTGTCTACGAGCAGTACTTC.

The J gene is TRBJ2-7, the V gene TRBV28; no reliable D call. The germline gives CDR1 MDHEN, CDR2 SYDVKM. There are 14 residues in the CDR3. Trimming cost V 3 bases and J 0 bases, with 9 bases left between them. The CDR3 sequence: CASSFGGHSYEQYF. The CDR3 nucleotides are TGTGCCAGCAGTTTTGGCGGTCACTCCTACGAGCAGTACTTC.

This clone turned up a few times. V gene TRBV7-2 combines with J gene TRBJ2-7, with 9 bases fitting TRBD2. Germline-derived CDR1 and CDR2 are SGHTA and FQGNSA. V shed 5 bases and J 4 bases; nucleotides not matched to a gene: 3. The CDR3 has 13 residues. The CDR3, as DNA: TGTGCCAGCAGCAGGACTAGCGAGTACGAGCAGTACTTC. It codes for CASSRTSEYEQYF. The full variable domain, in which reference TRBV7-2 and TRBJ2-7 provide the parts outside the CDR3, is GAGVSQSPSNKVTEKGKDVELRCDPISGHTALYWYRQSLGQGLEFLIYFQGNSAPDKSGLPSDRFSAERTGGSVSTLTIQRTQQEDSAVYLCASSRTSEYEQYFGPGTRLTVT.

The V and J genes are TRBV19 and TRBJ1-1; maybe TRBD1 (5 bases). Looked up from germline, CDR1 is LNHDA and CDR2 is SQIVND (reference sequence). The CDR3 has 14 amino acids. V lost 5 bases and J lost 4, with 14 bases in between. The CDR3 loop reads CASSPTPGGTEAFF. The CDR3 coding sequence is TGTGCCAGTAGTCCGACACCCGGGGGCACTGAAGCTTTCTTT.

The rearrangement uses TRBV19 and TRBJ1-2, with D uncertain. Germline V gene lookup returns CDR1 LNHDA and CDR2 SQIVND (reference sequence). V was cut by 0 bases and J by 4 bases, with 15 bases left in between. The CDR3 sequence is 16 residues long. CDR3 DNA sequence: TGTGCCAGTAGTATAGAGGGAGCACAGTGGCGCTATGGCTACACCTTC. As protein: CASSIEGAQWRYGYTF.

The chain recombines TRBV18 with TRBJ2-1; D is unresolved. The CDR3 sequence is 15 residues long. V dropped 6 bases and J dropped 2 bases, with 14 bases sitting between them. Germline CDR1 is KGHSH and CDR2 is LQKENI. This CDR3 reads CASSSVGGPYNEQFF. Written as DNA, the CDR3 is TGTGCCAGCTCCTCCGTAGGCGGTCCCTACAATGAGCAGTTCTTC.

This chain connects TRBV6-4 to TRBJ1-1; D gene ambiguous. The V gene lost 4 bases and the J gene lost 3 bases, with 21 bases spanning the gap. CDR3 size: 17 residues. CDR1 MRHNA and CDR2 SNTAGT come from the germline V gene. CDR3 DNA: TGTGCCAGCAGTGCCCGGGCGGCAGGCCGAGATTACACTGAAGCTTTCTTT. Amino acids: CASSARAAGRDYTEAFF.

This chain links TRBV7-8 with TRBJ1-4, with D possibly being TRBD1 (6 bases). V was pared by 1 base and J by 4 bases, with 10 bases between. CDR3 length: 15 residues. Germline V CDR1 and CDR2: SGHVS, FQNEAQ. The CDR3 nucleotides read TGTGCCAGCAGCTTAGGGGGACAAGATAATGAAAAACTGTTTTTT. It is translated as CASSLGGQDNEKLFF.

CDR3 coding DNA: TGTGCCAGCAAGCGGGGGCCCTACAATGAGCAGTTCTTC. Encoded protein: CASKRGPYNEQFF. The chain joins TRBV6-5 to TRBJ2-1; TRBD2 matches at 8 bases. Trimming took 7 bases from V and 2 from J; bases not matched to a gene: 1. CDR3 length: 13 residues. Germline V CDR1 and CDR2: MNHEY, SVGAGI.